This T cell receptor beta chain was observed in a study of OX40 agonist ivuxolimab in advanced cancers. About the study: Across the patients, intravenous ivuxolimab was delivered every 2 weeks at 0.01 to 10 mg/kg. Enrolled patients in dose escalation had cancers that were hepatocellular carcinoma, melanoma, renal cell or head and neck cancer. Three patients showed partial responses: one hepatocellular carcinoma and two cutaneous melanoma cases.

Assay: immunoSEQ multiplex PCR; the TCRdb copy retains only in-frame clones and omits some. The data hold some 20,000 clones, with around four fifths observed a single time. A remark on this clone: Its specificity is not known.

Whole-study results and caveats: In the expanded peripheral T cells, antigen specificity was never determined.

Germline CDR1 reads SGHAT; CDR2 reads FQDESV (reference sequence). The CDR3 is made up of 16 amino acids. V lost 5 bases, J lost 5 bases, and 9 bases stayed unmatched. The sequence was obtained from an adult with an advanced solid tumor such as melanoma, head and neck, liver or kidney cancer. The genes are TRBV11-1 and TRBJ2-1, with TRBD1 identical over 10 bases. Sample: CD4+ or CD8+ T cells sorted from blood, taken in a trial of the OX40 agonist ivuxolimab. The CDR3 protein is CASSPWTGGIHNEQFF. DNA of the CDR3: TGTGCCAGCAGCCCCTGGACAGGGGGAATTCACAATGAGCAGTTCTTC.